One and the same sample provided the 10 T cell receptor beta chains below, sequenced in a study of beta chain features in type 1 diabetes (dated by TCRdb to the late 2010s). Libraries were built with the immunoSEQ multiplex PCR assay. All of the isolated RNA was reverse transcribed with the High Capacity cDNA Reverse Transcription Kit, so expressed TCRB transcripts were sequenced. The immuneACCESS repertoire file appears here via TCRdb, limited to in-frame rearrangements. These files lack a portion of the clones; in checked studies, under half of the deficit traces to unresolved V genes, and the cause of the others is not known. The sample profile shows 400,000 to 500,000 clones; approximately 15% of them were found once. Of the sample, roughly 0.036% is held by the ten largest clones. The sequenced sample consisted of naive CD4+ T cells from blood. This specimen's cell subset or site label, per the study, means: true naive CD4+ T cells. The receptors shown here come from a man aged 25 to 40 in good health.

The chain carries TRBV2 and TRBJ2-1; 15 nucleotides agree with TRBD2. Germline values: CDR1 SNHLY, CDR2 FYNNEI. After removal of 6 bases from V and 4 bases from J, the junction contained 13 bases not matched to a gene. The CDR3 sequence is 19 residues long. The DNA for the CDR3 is TGTGCCAGCAGCGAGTTACGGACTAGCGGGAGGGAGGAATACAATGAGCAGTTCTTC. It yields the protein CASSELRTSGREEYNEQFF.

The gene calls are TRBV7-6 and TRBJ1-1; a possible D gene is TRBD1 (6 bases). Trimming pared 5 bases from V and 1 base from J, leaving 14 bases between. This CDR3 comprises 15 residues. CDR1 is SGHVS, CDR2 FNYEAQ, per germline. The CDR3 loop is CASSGKQGGNTEAFF. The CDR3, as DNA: TGTGCCAGCAGCGGGAAACAGGGAGGGAACACTGAAGCTTTCTTT.

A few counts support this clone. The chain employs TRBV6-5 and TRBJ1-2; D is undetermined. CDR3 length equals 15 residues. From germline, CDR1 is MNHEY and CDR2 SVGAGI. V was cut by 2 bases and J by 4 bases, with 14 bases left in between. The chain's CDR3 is CASSYGREGSYGYTF. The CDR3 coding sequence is TGTGCCAGCAGTTACGGCCGAGAGGGATCCTATGGCTACACCTTC.

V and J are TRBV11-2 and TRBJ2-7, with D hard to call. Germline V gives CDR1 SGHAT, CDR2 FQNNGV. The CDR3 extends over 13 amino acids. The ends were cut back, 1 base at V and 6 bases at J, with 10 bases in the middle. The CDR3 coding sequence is TGTGCCAGCAGCTTAGGTTGGCCGGCCGAGCAGTACGTC. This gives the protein CASSLGWPAEQYV.

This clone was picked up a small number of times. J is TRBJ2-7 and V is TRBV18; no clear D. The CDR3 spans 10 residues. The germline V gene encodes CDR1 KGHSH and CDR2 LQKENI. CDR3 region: CASSPPPGQV. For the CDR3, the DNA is TGTGCCAGCTCACCCCCCCCAGGCCAGGTC.

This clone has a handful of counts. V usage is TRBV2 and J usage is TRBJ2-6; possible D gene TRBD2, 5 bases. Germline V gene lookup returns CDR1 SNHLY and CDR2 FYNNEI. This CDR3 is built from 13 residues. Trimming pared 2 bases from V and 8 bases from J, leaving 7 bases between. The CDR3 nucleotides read TGTGCCAGCAGTGAACGGGGAACCAACGTCCTGACTTTC. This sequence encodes CASSERGTNVLTF.

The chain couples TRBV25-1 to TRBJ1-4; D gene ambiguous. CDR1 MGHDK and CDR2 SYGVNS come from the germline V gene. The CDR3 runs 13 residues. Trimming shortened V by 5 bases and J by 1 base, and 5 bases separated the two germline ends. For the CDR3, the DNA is TGTGCCAGCAGTCGACTAACTAATGAAAAACTGTTTTTT. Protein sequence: CASSRLTNEKLFF.

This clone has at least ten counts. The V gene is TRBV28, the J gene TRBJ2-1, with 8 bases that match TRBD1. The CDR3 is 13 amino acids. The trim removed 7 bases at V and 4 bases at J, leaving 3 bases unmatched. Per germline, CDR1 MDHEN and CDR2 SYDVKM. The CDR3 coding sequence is TGTGCCAGCACTGGGACAGGATACAATGAGCAGTTCTTC. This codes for CASTGTGYNEQFF.

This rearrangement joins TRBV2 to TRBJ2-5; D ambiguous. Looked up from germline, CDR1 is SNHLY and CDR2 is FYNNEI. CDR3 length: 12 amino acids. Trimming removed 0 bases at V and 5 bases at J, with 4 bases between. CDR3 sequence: CASSEAGETQYF. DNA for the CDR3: TGTGCCAGCAGTGAAGCGGGGGAGACCCAGTACTTC.

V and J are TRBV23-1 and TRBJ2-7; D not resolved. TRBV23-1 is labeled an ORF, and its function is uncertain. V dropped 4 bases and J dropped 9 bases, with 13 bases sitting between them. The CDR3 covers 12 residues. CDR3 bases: TGCGCCAGCAGTCTTGGCCCCGGGCGGCAGTACGTC. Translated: CASSLGPGRQYV.